Following are 26 T cell receptor beta chains from one sample sequenced in a study of PD-1 blockade in classical Hodgkin lymphoma. Assay: immunoSEQ multiplex PCR; the TCRdb copy retains only in-frame clones and omits some. The table lists around 12,000 clones, roughly 80% of them singletons. Every patient had relapsed following autologous stem cell transplantation, and cohorts differed in brentuximab vedotin exposure. Source: peripheral blood mononuclear cells (PBMCs), taken at baseline. The receptors derive from a human donor with classical Hodgkin lymphoma.

The rearrangement links TRBV7-8 to TRBJ2-1; 7 nucleotides match TRBD1. Germline trimming cut 4 bases from V and 0 bases from J; bases unmatched to any gene: 3. The CDR3 extends over 15 amino acids. The germline gives CDR1 SGHVS, CDR2 FQNEAQ. The CDR3 DNA is TGTGCCAGCAGCTCCTACAGGGGCTCCTACAATGAGCAGTTCTTC. This sequence encodes CASSSYRGSYNEQFF.

The J gene is TRBJ1-5, the V gene TRBV11-1; D not certain. This CDR3 region has 15 residues. Per germline, CDR1 SGHAT and CDR2 FQDESV (reference sequence). The V and J ends lost 3 bases and 6 bases respectively, with 15 bases between them. As DNA, the CDR3 is TGTGCCAGCAGCTTGGAGGGATACTCAGGTCAGCCCCAGCATTTT. Translating it yields CASSLEGYSGQPQHF.

V and J are TRBV27 and TRBJ2-7; unclear D gene. In germline, CDR1 is MNHEY, CDR2 SMNVEV (reference sequence). This CDR3 has 16 amino acids. The germline V and J ends were trimmed by 5 bases and 2 bases, with 19 bases remaining between them. The CDR3 bases are TGTGCCAGCAGTCGAATCTGGACGAGCCAGCCCTACGAGCAGTACTTC. Translation: CASSRIWTSQPYEQYF.

Only one count was recorded for this clone. This sample also contains other DNA sequences that code for the same CDR3. The V and J genes are TRBV7-2 and TRBJ1-6; a weak D match, TRBD1 (5 bases). V lost 1 base and J lost 8, with 9 bases in between. The CDR3 is made up of 14 amino acids. Germline V gene sequence: CDR1 SGHTA, CDR2 FQGNSA. CDR3 nucleotides: TGTGCCAGCAGCTTAGTTTTCAGGGATTCACCCCTCCACTTT. Residues: CASSLVFRDSPLHF.

This chain uses TRBV7-8 with TRBJ2-6; D ambiguous. Trimming cost V 1 base and J 0 bases, with 7 bases left between them. This CDR3 contains 16 residues. The germline V gene has CDR1 SGHVS and CDR2 FQNEAQ. The CDR3 DNA reads as TGTGCCAGCAGCTTAGTTCTGGGCTCTGGGGCCAACGTCCTGACTTTC. Protein sequence: CASSLVLGSGANVLTF.

This chain uses TRBV5-4 with TRBJ1-1; maybe TRBD1 (5 bases). CDR3 size: 15 residues. V lost 1 base and J lost 1, with 11 bases in between. Germline CDR1 reads SGHNT; CDR2 reads YYREEE (reference sequence). CDR3 nucleotide sequence: TGTGCCAGCAGCTTGAGGGACGGGGGGAACACTGAAGCTTTCTTT. Translating gives CASSLRDGGNTEAFF.

The chain joins TRBV11-2 to TRBJ2-6; D may be TRBD1 (5 bases). This CDR3 region has 17 residues. V lost 3 bases and J lost 4, with 16 bases in between. Germline values: CDR1 SGHAT, CDR2 FQNNGV. As DNA, the CDR3 is TGTGCCAGCAGCTTTTTACAGGTCCTTTTCGGGGCCAACGTCCTGACTTTC. This encodes CASSFLQVLFGANVLTF.

This rearrangement joins TRBV7-2 to TRBJ2-7, with D possibly matching TRBD2 (6 bases). Trimming stripped 1 base from V and 2 bases from J, with 12 bases between. Germline assignment: CDR1 SGHTA and CDR2 FQGNSA. The CDR3 has 15 residues. The CDR3 here is CASSLVGRGPYEQYF. For the CDR3, the DNA is TGTGCCAGCAGCTTAGTGGGGCGGGGCCCCTACGAGCAGTACTTC.

This clone qualifies as medium-sized. V usage is TRBV15 and J usage is TRBJ1-1; D call uncertain. CDR3 length equals 15 residues. Germline CDR1 LNHNV, CDR2 YYDKDF (reference sequence). V was cut by 0 bases and J by 3 bases, with 11 bases left in between. The CDR3 bases are TGTGCCACCAGCAGAGAGGCCCTCTGGGACACTGAAGCTTTCTTT. This encodes CATSREALWDTEAFF.

The CDR3, as DNA: TGTGCCAGCAGATGGGGGGCAGGGGAAAAACTGTTTTTT. Its protein is CASRWGAGEKLFF. V gene TRBV6-5 combines with J gene TRBJ1-4, with a possible D match to TRBD1 (6 bases). CDR3 length: 13 residues. The V and J ends lost 6 bases and 8 bases respectively, with 13 bases between them. Germline CDR1 reads MNHEY; CDR2 reads SVGAGI.

The sample holds one count of this clone. The chain joins TRBV28 to TRBJ2-3; 13 bases align to TRBD2. The V segment lost 6 bases and the J segment 4 bases; nucleotides outside the gene matches: 4. CDR3 length: 15 residues. Looked up from germline, CDR1 is MDHEN and CDR2 is SYDVKM. CDR3 region: CASSLTSGGADTQYF. The CDR3 region has the DNA TGTGCCAGCAGCCTTACTAGCGGGGGGGCAGATACGCAGTATTTT.

On this clone itself: One end of the junction does not line up with germline, which may come from a read error. The J gene is TRBJ2-5, the V gene TRBV25-1; D is unresolved. The length of the CDR3 is 13 residues. Looked up from germline, CDR1 is MGHDK and CDR2 is SYGVNS. CDR3 protein: CASSDSPKEAQYF. The CDR3 nucleotides are TGTGCCAGCAGTGATTCCCCAAAAGAGGCCCAGTACTTC.

This chain uses TRBV7-9 with TRBJ2-3; D might be TRBD1 (6 bases). The V end was cut by 5 bases, the J end by 0 bases, with 15 bases between. The CDR3 covers 16 residues. Per germline, CDR1 SEHNR and CDR2 FQNEAQ (reference sequence). For the CDR3, the DNA is TGTGCCAGCAGCCCAAGACAGGTTTCTAGCACAGATACGCAGTATTTT. This translates into CASSPRQVSSTDTQYF.

This sequence joins TRBV28 and TRBJ1-5; D call uncertain. Between the trimmed V and J ends, which lost 5 bases and 0 bases, there was a span of 23 bases. Germline-derived CDR1 and CDR2 are MDHEN and SYDVKM. The CDR3 runs to 19 residues. For the CDR3, the DNA is TGTGCCAGCAGTACCCTGGGCTTCAACCCGGGTTATAGCAATCAGCCCCAGCATTTT. It is translated as CASSTLGFNPGYSNQPQHF.

CDR3 protein: CASSPTPGAIQETQYF. The CDR3 DNA reads as TGTGCCAGCTCACCTACTCCCGGGGCCATTCAAGAGACCCAGTACTTC. The genes are TRBV18 and TRBJ2-5, with D perhaps matching TRBD1 or TRBD2 (5 bases each). The CDR3 sequence is 16 residues long. Germline-derived CDR1 and CDR2 are KGHSH and LQKENI. V lost 3 bases and J lost 2, with 16 bases in between.

Relative to its sample, this clone is medium-sized. J is TRBJ1-1 and V is TRBV7-9, with unresolved D. CDR1 SEHNR and CDR2 FQNEAQ come from the germline V gene (reference sequence). Trimming took off 3 bases at V and 4 bases at J, with 6 bases between the two ends. The length of the CDR3 is 12 residues. The CDR3 coding sequence is TGTGCCAGCAGCTTGATTAGCACTGAAGCTTTCTTT. Translating gives CASSLISTEAFF.

This clone was observed a handful of times. The genes are TRBV19 and TRBJ1-5; D remains unclear. Germline CDR1 is LNHDA and CDR2 is SQIVND (reference sequence). V dropped 7 bases and J dropped 7 bases, with 14 bases sitting between them. This CDR3 has 13 residues. Here the CDR3 DNA reads TGTGCCAGTACCATAATAGTCGGGCAGCCCCAGCATTTT. The encoded protein is CASTIIVGQPQHF.

This sequence joins TRBV11-3 and TRBJ2-1; 8 nucleotides agree with TRBD2. This CDR3 spans 14 amino acids. V was clipped by 4 bases and J by 3 bases; unmatched bases: 2. The germline gives CDR1 SGHNT, CDR2 YENEEA. This CDR3 is CASSSGGFYNEQFF. The CDR3 DNA reads TGTGCCAGCAGCTCGGGGGGGTTCTACAATGAGCAGTTCTTC.

The chain is built from TRBV11-2 and TRBJ1-4, with no clear D. The CDR3 has 12 residues. V dropped 3 bases and J dropped 5 bases, with 4 bases sitting between them. CDR1 and CDR2 (germline): SGHAT, FQNNGV. CDR3 region: CASSLINEKLFF. The CDR3 bases are TGTGCCAGCAGCTTGATAAATGAAAAACTGTTTTTT.

The CDR3 coding sequence is TGCGCCAGCAGCCAAGAAGCCAGAGGGCAGGGAGTAACTAATGAAAAACTGTTTTTT. It specifies CASSQEARGQGVTNEKLFF. The chain recombines TRBV4-3 with TRBJ1-4; weak D call: TRBD1 (5 bases). CDR1 is LGHNA and CDR2 is YSLEER in the germline V gene. The CDR3 loop spans 19 amino acids. Trimming cost V 0 bases and J 1 base, with 18 bases left between them.

The V gene is TRBV2, the J gene TRBJ1-1, with D uncertain. Germline V gene sequence: CDR1 SNHLY, CDR2 FYNNEI. The V gene lost 4 bases and the J gene lost 1 base, with 7 bases spanning the gap. The CDR3 has 13 residues. CDR3 sequence reads: CASSGERNTEAFF. The CDR3 DNA reads as TGTGCCAGCAGTGGAGAGAGGAACACTGAAGCTTTCTTT.

This chain uses TRBV19 with TRBJ2-2, with 9 bases identical to TRBD1. Germline CDR1 reads LNHDA; CDR2 reads SQIVND (reference sequence). The CDR3 runs to 16 residues. V lost 8 bases to trimming and J lost 4 bases; unmatched junction nucleotides: 11. CDR3 sequence: CASRSGTGKPTGELFF. DNA of the CDR3: TGTGCCAGTCGTAGTGGGACAGGGAAGCCCACCGGGGAGCTGTTTTTT.

The genes are TRBV9 and TRBJ2-7; weak D call: TRBD1 (5 bases). V was cut by 4 bases and J by 2 bases, with 16 bases left in between. Germline CDR1 reads SGDLS; CDR2 reads YYNGEE. The CDR3 is 15 amino acids. CDR3 DNA sequence: TGTGCCAGCAGCTCACACGTGGACACCCCCTACGAGCAGTACTTC. Residues: CASSSHVDTPYEQYF.

The V call is TRBV19, the J call TRBJ1-1; D is uncertain. The CDR3 contains 15 residues. V lost 8 bases and J 5 bases, leaving 21 bases between the germline ends. From germline, CDR1 is LNHDA and CDR2 SQIVND (reference sequence). CDR3: CASGRINPGWTEAFF. CDR3 bases: TGTGCCAGTGGGCGTATAAACCCCGGTTGGACTGAAGCTTTCTTT.

The chain is built from TRBV9 and TRBJ2-3; D uncertain. V was cut by 4 bases and J by 2 bases, with 5 bases left in between. This CDR3 region has 12 residues. From germline, CDR1 is SGDLS and CDR2 YYNGEE. The CDR3 DNA reads as TGTGCCAGCAGCCCTTACACAGATACGCAGTATTTT. Translated: CASSPYTDTQYF.

This chain connects TRBV18 to TRBJ2-1, with 8 bases aligning to TRBD2. V lost 4 bases, J lost 9 bases, and 5 bases stayed unmatched. The CDR3 loop spans 13 amino acids. Per germline, CDR1 KGHSH and CDR2 LQKENI. The CDR3 region is CASSHGGAAEQFF. CDR3 nucleotides: TGTGCCAGCTCACACGGGGGGGCCGCTGAGCAGTTCTTC.